These 8 T cell receptor beta chains were sequenced from one sample in a study of cytomegalovirus exposure and HLA in healthy donors. PCR involved 60 Vbeta and 13 Jbeta primers. Measured with immunoSEQ multiplex PCR; TCRdb has only the in-frame clones, and not every one. In the table there are roughly 120,000 clones, 60% to 85% of which are singletons. The sample consisted of PBMCs. These TCRs come from a man between 45 and 60 years old in good health and CMV-seropositive.

This clone turned up a few times. This chain joins TRBV4-2 and TRBJ2-1; D perhaps matches TRBD2 (6 bases). This CDR3 is built from 14 residues. Looked up from germline, CDR1 is LGHNA and CDR2 is YNFKEQ. The V gene lost 0 bases and the J gene lost 4 bases, with 7 bases spanning the gap. This CDR3 is CASSQDSGYNEQFF. In DNA, the CDR3 is TGTGCCAGCAGCCAAGATAGCGGTTACAATGAGCAGTTCTTC.

V usage is TRBV19 and J usage is TRBJ2-1; 7 bases map to TRBD1. The trim removed 5 bases at V and 7 bases at J, leaving 2 bases unmatched. Per germline, CDR1 LNHDA and CDR2 SQIVND (reference sequence). The CDR3 has 12 residues. The CDR3 region has the DNA TGTGCCAGTAGTCTACAGGGGAATGAGCAGTTCTTC. Translated: CASSLQGNEQFF.

The chain joins TRBV7-9 to TRBJ2-2; 8 nucleotides line up with TRBD2. The CDR3 runs 15 residues. The trim removed 8 bases at V and 4 bases at J, leaving 9 bases unmatched. Germline V gene lookup returns CDR1 SEHNR and CDR2 FQNEAQ (reference sequence). CDR3 residues: CASPREREFTGELFF. CDR3 coding DNA: TGTGCCAGCCCCCGGGAGCGGGAGTTCACCGGGGAGCTGTTTTTT.

The chain has TRBV5-1 and TRBJ1-1; 9 nucleotides line up with TRBD1. J lost 5 bases, V lost 0 bases, and 8 bases had no gene match. This CDR3 contains 16 residues. The germline V gene encodes CDR1 SGHRS and CDR2 YFSETQ. The CDR3 DNA reads as TGCGCCAGCAGCTTGGAAGGCACAGGGGGCCGGACTGAAGCTTTCTTT. Translating gives CASSLEGTGGRTEAFF.

The gene calls are TRBV5-5 and TRBJ1-2; 7 nucleotides match TRBD1. The CDR3 covers 16 residues. The J segment lost 7 bases and the V segment lost 2 bases, leaving 14 bases of the junction unmatched. CDR1 and CDR2 from the germline V gene are SGHKS and YYEKEE (reference sequence). CDR3 bases: TGTGCCAGCAGCTTTAGACAGGGTACGATTCCCCCTGGCTACACCTTC. Amino acid sequence: CASSFRQGTIPPGYTF.

The chain carries TRBV5-4 and TRBJ1-2; 12 nucleotides align to TRBD1. The CDR3 sequence is 16 residues long. V was pared by 6 bases and J by 4 bases, with 10 bases of the junction left unmatched. Germline CDR1 is SGHNT and CDR2 is YYREEE (reference sequence). The CDR3 DNA is TGTGCCAGCAACTCCCGGGACAGGGGGCGAGGCTATGGCTACACCTTC. It encodes CASNSRDRGRGYGYTF.

The chain carries TRBV4-2 and TRBJ2-3; a possible D gene is TRBD1 (6 bases). Germline V gene lookup returns CDR1 LGHNA and CDR2 YNFKEQ. Trimming removed 4 bases from V and 2 bases from J, with 25 bases in between. The CDR3 length is 19 residues. This CDR3 is CASSRENSGAGALTDTQYF. In DNA, the CDR3 is TGTGCCAGCAGCCGGGAAAACTCCGGGGCAGGGGCCCTCACAGATACGCAGTATTTT.

This sequence joins TRBV7-3 and TRBJ2-3; 7 nucleotides line up with TRBD1. This CDR3 is 15 amino acids long. Germline V gene lookup returns CDR1 SGHTA and CDR2 FQGTGA. The ends lost 5 bases at V and 6 bases at J; junction bases unmatched: 11. The CDR3 sequence: CASSIDWTGRDTQYF. In DNA form, the CDR3 reads TGTGCCAGCAGCATCGACTGGACAGGAAGGGATACGCAGTATTTT.